These T cell receptor beta chains were read from a single sample in a study of early T cells in non-severe SARS-CoV-2 infection. TCRdb re-called the 5' RACE reads through MiXCR, storing one row per CDR3 protein. This table has 70,000 to 95,000 distinct CDR3 sequences, approximately 9.1% appearing once. Sequences were obtained from whole blood. The origin of the receptors is an adult who was a healthcare worker with PCR-confirmed SARS-CoV-2 infection or an uninfected control (not recorded which). Each CDR3 is given with its conserved first and last residue. A D gene is named only where the DNA matches it firmly. Clone size is stated in some rows and not others, as once, few, many or a class when expanded.

J: TRBJ2-4
D: -
V: TRBV11-2
size: medium-sized
CDR3: CASSPRGGGTAKNIQYF
DNA: TGTGCCAGCAGCCCTCGTGGAGGGGGCACTGCCAAAAACATTCAGTACTTC

J: TRBJ2-7
D: TRBD2
V: TRBV27
size: few
CDR3: CASSPGLAGGLNEQYF
DNA: TGTGCCAGCAGTCCGGGACTAGCGGGAGGGTTGAACGAGCAGTACTTC

J: TRBJ2-7
D: TRBD2
V: TRBV20-1
size: many
CDR3: CSATGLAPYEQYF
DNA: TGCAGTGCTACCGGACTAGCGCCCTACGAGCAGTACTTC

J: TRBJ1-5
D: -
V: TRBV10-1
size: -
CDR3: CAIPSRQSQHF
DNA: TGCGCCATCCCGAGCCGTCAGTCCCAGCATTTT

J: TRBJ2-3
D: TRBD2
V: TRBV20-1
size: many
CDR3: CSARVSGRAKDTQYF
DNA: TGCAGTGCTAGGGTTAGCGGGAGGGCCAAAGATACGCAGTATTTT

J: TRBJ2-7
D: -
V: TRBV12-3/TRBV12-4
size: many
CDR3: CASRENRQSSYEQYF
DNA: TGTGCCAGCAGAGAAAATCGACAGTCATCCTACGAGCAGTACTTC

J: TRBJ2-1
D: TRBD2
V: TRBV24-1
size: few
CDR3: CATSGTSGSIHEQFF
DNA: TGTGCCACCAGTGGCACTAGCGGGAGTATCCATGAGCAGTTCTTC

J: TRBJ2-5
D: -
V: TRBV6-6
size: -
CDR3: CASSRQGRSETQYF
DNA: TGTGCCAGCAGTCGCCAGGGGCGGTCGGAGACCCAGTACTTC

J: TRBJ2-1
D: -
V: TRBV7-9
size: many
CDR3: CASSSPLGNEQFF
DNA: TGTGCCAGCAGCTCACCCCTAGGGAATGAGCAGTTCTTC

J: TRBJ2-3
D: -
V: TRBV3-1
size: -
CDR3: CASSQEEGDTQYF
DNA: TGTGCCAGCAGCCAAGAGGAGGGAGATACGCAGTATTTT

J: TRBJ2-1
D: TRBD2
V: TRBV4-1
size: -
CDR3: CASSRRIAPNLADPEYEQFF
DNA: TGCGCCAGCAGCCGTCGGATCGCCCCCAACCTAGCGGACCCGGAGTATGAGCAGTTCTTC

J: TRBJ2-1
D: TRBD2
V: TRBV6-1
size: -
CDR3: CASLLTSASYNEQFF
DNA: TGTGCCAGCCTCCTTACTAGCGCTTCCTACAATGAGCAGTTCTTC

J: TRBJ2-2
D: TRBD1
V: TRBV10-3
size: few
CDR3: CAISRDRDRTGELFF
DNA: TGTGCCATCAGCCGGGACAGGGATCGGACCGGGGAGCTGTTTTTT

J: TRBJ1-6
D: TRBD1
V: TRBV7-2
size: few
CDR3: CASSSDRGLHSYNSPLHF
DNA: TGTGCCAGCAGCAGCGACAGGGGGTTACACTCCTATAATTCACCCCTCCACTTT

J: TRBJ1-1
D: -
V: TRBV2
size: many
CDR3: CASSDQVNTEAFF
DNA: TGTGCCAGCAGTGATCAAGTGAACACTGAAGCTTTCTTT

J: TRBJ2-1
D: -
V: TRBV6-4
size: many
CDR3: CASSVSFGIGLHNEQFF
DNA: TGTGCCAGCAGTGTCTCATTTGGGATAGGACTGCACAATGAGCAGTTCTTC

J: TRBJ1-6
D: -
V: TRBV18
size: many
CDR3: CASSPGGHSPLHF
DNA: TGTGCCAGCTCACCCGGTGGGCATTCACCCCTCCACTTT

J: TRBJ2-5
D: TRBD2
V: TRBV9
size: many
CDR3: CASSAGLAGVETQYF
DNA: TGTGCCAGCAGCGCTGGGCTAGCGGGAGTGGAGACCCAGTACTTC

J: TRBJ2-1
D: TRBD2
V: TRBV20-1
size: many
CDR3: CSAAGTRKGGEQFF
DNA: TGCAGTGCTGCCGGGACTAGAAAAGGGGGTGAGCAGTTCTTC

J: TRBJ2-1
D: TRBD2
V: TRBV6-4
size: -
CDR3: CASSRDWGGYNEQFF
DNA: TGTGCCAGCAGCCGTGACTGGGGGGGTTACAATGAGCAGTTCTTC

J: TRBJ2-7
D: TRBD1
V: TRBV7-9
size: many
CDR3: CASSLPPPGQGHNEAYEQYF
DNA: TGTGCCAGCAGCTTACCGCCCCCCGGACAGGGCCATAACGAAGCCTACGAGCAGTACTTC

J: TRBJ2-2
D: -
V: TRBV5-1
size: -
CDR3: CASSLAEGGSGELFF
DNA: TGCGCCAGCAGCTTGGCGGAAGGGGGTTCCGGGGAGCTGTTTTTT

J: TRBJ2-1
D: -
V: TRBV7-6
size: many
CDR3: CASSLYVEQFF
DNA: TGTGCCAGCAGCTTATACGTCGAGCAGTTCTTC

J: TRBJ1-1
D: TRBD1
V: TRBV27
size: once
CDR3: CASSPYSRQGTEAFF
DNA: TGTGCCAGCAGTCCCTACTCCCGACAGGGCACTGAAGCTTTCTTT

J: TRBJ1-4
D: -
V: TRBV2
size: -
CDR3: CASTREGEKLFF
DNA: TGTGCCAGCACGCGGGAGGGTGAAAAACTGTTTTTT

J: TRBJ1-1
D: TRBD1
V: TRBV30
size: few
CDR3: CAWTAGQGAGISTEAFF
DNA: TGTGCCTGGACCGCTGGACAGGGGGCAGGGATTAGCACTGAAGCTTTCTTT

J: TRBJ1-1
D: -
V: TRBV5-4
size: -
CDR3: CASSLEVLKTEAFF
DNA: TGTGCCAGCAGCTTGGAGGTACTGAAGACTGAAGCTTTCTTT

J: TRBJ2-7
D: TRBD1
V: TRBV4-2
size: -
CDR3: CASSQVGGQVAEQYF
DNA: TGTGCCAGCAGCCAAGTCGGGGGACAGGTCGCCGAGCAGTACTTC

J: TRBJ2-7
D: TRBD1
V: TRBV6-6
size: many
CDR3: CASRGTGDEQYF
DNA: TGTGCCAGCAGAGGGACAGGGGACGAGCAGTACTTC

J: TRBJ2-3
D: TRBD1
V: TRBV27
size: many
CDR3: CASSSRTGGSSTDTQYF
DNA: TGTGCCAGCAGTTCGAGGACAGGGGGCAGTAGCACAGATACGCAGTATTTT

J: TRBJ1-1
D: -
V: TRBV12-3/TRBV12-4
size: many
CDR3: CASSLGGDTEAFF
DNA: TGTGCCAGCTCACTGGGAGGGGACACTGAAGCTTTCTTT

J: TRBJ2-2
D: TRBD1
V: TRBV5-4
size: many
CDR3: CASSSRDRNTGELFF
DNA: TGTGCCAGCAGCTCCCGGGACAGGAACACCGGGGAGCTGTTTTTT

J: TRBJ2-3
D: -
V: TRBV20-1
size: many
CDR3: CSAVSTDTQYF
DNA: TGCAGTGCTGTGAGCACAGATACGCAGTATTTT

J: TRBJ2-7
D: TRBD1
V: TRBV20-1
size: many
CDR3: CSGGQGYEQYF
DNA: TGCAGTGGAGGACAGGGCTACGAGCAGTACTTC

J: TRBJ2-3
D: -
V: TRBV10-3
size: -
CDR3: CAIRDLSDTQYF
DNA: TGTGCCATCAGGGATCTATCGGATACGCAGTATTTT

J: TRBJ1-2
D: TRBD1
V: TRBV20-1
size: many
CDR3: CSARAGQVPSGYTF
DNA: TGCAGTGCTAGAGCCGGACAGGTACCAAGTGGCTACACCTTC

J: TRBJ2-3
D: -
V: TRBV18
size: many
CDR3: CASSPASLDTQYF
DNA: TGTGCCAGCTCACCAGCTAGCTTAGATACGCAGTATTTT

J: TRBJ1-5
D: TRBD1
V: TRBV4-1
size: many
CDR3: CASSQDRQDRAVDQPQHF
DNA: TGCGCCAGCAGCCAAGACAGGCAGGACAGGGCTGTTGATCAGCCCCAGCATTTT

J: TRBJ2-3
D: TRBD2
V: TRBV6-2/TRBV6-3
size: many
CDR3: CASRPHSTSGSSTDTQYF
DNA: TGTGCCAGCAGACCACATTCCACTAGCGGGTCTAGCACAGATACGCAGTATTTT

J: TRBJ1-1
D: -
V: TRBV5-1
size: few
CDR3: CASSVRGTEAFF
DNA: TGCGCCAGCAGCGTGAGAGGAACTGAAGCTTTCTTT

J: TRBJ2-1
D: TRBD2
V: TRBV11-1
size: few
CDR3: CASSSTSGRVNEQFF
DNA: TGTGCCAGCAGCTCGACTAGCGGGAGGGTCAATGAGCAGTTCTTC

J: TRBJ2-7
D: -
V: TRBV2
size: -
CDR3: CASSDHGAPYEQYF
DNA: TGTGCCAGCAGTGATCACGGGGCGCCATACGAGCAGTACTTC

J: TRBJ2-1
D: TRBD2
V: TRBV27
size: few
CDR3: CASSLVWTSGTSGQFF
DNA: TGTGCCAGCAGTTTAGTATGGACTAGCGGGACCTCTGGGCAGTTCTTC

J: TRBJ2-4
D: -
V: TRBV7-2
size: -
CDR3: CASSLTGYAVAKNIQYF
DNA: TGTGCCAGCAGCCTGACAGGTTATGCTGTAGCCAAAAACATTCAGTACTTC

J: TRBJ2-7
D: TRBD2
V: TRBV28
size: few
CDR3: CASSGGTTLYEQYF
DNA: TGTGCCAGCAGCGGGGGGACTACTCTCTACGAGCAGTACTTC